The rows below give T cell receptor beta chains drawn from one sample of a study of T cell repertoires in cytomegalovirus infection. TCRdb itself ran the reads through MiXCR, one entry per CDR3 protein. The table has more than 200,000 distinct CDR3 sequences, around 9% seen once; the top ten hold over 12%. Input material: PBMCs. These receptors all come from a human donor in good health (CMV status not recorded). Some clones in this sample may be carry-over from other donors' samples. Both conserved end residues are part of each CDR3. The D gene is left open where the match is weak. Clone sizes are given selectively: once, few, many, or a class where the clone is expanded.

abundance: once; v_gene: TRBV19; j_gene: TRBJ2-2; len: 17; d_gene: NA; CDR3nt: TGTGCCAGTAGCACCACACGGAGCCTGGGGCTCCCCGGGGAGCTGTTTTTT; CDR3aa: CASSTTRSLGLPGELFF
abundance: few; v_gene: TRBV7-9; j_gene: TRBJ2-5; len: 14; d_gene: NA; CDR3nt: TGTGCCAGCAGCCGACAGACCATCCAAGAGACCCAGTACTTC; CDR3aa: CASSRQTIQETQYF
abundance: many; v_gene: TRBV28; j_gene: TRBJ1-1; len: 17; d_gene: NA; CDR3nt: TGTGCCACCGATTCCCGATCGGGCGAGGCGAAGAACACTGAAGCTTTCTTT; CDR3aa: CATDSRSGEAKNTEAFF
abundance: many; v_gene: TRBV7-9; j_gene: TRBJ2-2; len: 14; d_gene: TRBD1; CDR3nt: TGTGCCAGCAGCTTAGCCGACAGGGGACGAGAGCTGTTTTTT; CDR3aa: CASSLADRGRELFF
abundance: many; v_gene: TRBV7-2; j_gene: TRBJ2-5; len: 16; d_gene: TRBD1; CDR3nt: TGTGCCAGCAGCTTAGGTTGGACAGGAGGACAAGAGACCCAGTACTTC; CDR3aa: CASSLGWTGGQETQYF
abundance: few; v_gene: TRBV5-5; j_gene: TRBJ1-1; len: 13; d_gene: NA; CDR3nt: TGTGCCAGCAGCCTGGGGGGGAGACCTGAAGCTTTCTTT; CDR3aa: CASSLGGRPEAFF
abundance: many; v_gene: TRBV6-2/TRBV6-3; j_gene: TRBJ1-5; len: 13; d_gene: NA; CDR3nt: TGTGCCAGCAGTTACGGCAGGGTACAGCCCCAGCATTTT; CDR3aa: CASSYGRVQPQHF
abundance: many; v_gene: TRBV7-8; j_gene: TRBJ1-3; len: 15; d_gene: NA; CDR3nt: TGTGCCAGCAGCTTCTGGGGGAGCTCTGGAAACACCATATATTTT; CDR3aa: CASSFWGSSGNTIYF
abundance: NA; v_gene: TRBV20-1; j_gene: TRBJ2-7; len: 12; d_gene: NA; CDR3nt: TGCAGTGCGCACGGACAAGCCTACGAGCAGTACTTC; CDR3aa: CSAHGQAYEQYF
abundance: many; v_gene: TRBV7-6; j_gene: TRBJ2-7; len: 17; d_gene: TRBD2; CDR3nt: TGTGCCAGCAGTTACAATCTAGCGGGAGGTGGGACCTACGAGCAGTACTTC; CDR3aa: CASSYNLAGGGTYEQYF